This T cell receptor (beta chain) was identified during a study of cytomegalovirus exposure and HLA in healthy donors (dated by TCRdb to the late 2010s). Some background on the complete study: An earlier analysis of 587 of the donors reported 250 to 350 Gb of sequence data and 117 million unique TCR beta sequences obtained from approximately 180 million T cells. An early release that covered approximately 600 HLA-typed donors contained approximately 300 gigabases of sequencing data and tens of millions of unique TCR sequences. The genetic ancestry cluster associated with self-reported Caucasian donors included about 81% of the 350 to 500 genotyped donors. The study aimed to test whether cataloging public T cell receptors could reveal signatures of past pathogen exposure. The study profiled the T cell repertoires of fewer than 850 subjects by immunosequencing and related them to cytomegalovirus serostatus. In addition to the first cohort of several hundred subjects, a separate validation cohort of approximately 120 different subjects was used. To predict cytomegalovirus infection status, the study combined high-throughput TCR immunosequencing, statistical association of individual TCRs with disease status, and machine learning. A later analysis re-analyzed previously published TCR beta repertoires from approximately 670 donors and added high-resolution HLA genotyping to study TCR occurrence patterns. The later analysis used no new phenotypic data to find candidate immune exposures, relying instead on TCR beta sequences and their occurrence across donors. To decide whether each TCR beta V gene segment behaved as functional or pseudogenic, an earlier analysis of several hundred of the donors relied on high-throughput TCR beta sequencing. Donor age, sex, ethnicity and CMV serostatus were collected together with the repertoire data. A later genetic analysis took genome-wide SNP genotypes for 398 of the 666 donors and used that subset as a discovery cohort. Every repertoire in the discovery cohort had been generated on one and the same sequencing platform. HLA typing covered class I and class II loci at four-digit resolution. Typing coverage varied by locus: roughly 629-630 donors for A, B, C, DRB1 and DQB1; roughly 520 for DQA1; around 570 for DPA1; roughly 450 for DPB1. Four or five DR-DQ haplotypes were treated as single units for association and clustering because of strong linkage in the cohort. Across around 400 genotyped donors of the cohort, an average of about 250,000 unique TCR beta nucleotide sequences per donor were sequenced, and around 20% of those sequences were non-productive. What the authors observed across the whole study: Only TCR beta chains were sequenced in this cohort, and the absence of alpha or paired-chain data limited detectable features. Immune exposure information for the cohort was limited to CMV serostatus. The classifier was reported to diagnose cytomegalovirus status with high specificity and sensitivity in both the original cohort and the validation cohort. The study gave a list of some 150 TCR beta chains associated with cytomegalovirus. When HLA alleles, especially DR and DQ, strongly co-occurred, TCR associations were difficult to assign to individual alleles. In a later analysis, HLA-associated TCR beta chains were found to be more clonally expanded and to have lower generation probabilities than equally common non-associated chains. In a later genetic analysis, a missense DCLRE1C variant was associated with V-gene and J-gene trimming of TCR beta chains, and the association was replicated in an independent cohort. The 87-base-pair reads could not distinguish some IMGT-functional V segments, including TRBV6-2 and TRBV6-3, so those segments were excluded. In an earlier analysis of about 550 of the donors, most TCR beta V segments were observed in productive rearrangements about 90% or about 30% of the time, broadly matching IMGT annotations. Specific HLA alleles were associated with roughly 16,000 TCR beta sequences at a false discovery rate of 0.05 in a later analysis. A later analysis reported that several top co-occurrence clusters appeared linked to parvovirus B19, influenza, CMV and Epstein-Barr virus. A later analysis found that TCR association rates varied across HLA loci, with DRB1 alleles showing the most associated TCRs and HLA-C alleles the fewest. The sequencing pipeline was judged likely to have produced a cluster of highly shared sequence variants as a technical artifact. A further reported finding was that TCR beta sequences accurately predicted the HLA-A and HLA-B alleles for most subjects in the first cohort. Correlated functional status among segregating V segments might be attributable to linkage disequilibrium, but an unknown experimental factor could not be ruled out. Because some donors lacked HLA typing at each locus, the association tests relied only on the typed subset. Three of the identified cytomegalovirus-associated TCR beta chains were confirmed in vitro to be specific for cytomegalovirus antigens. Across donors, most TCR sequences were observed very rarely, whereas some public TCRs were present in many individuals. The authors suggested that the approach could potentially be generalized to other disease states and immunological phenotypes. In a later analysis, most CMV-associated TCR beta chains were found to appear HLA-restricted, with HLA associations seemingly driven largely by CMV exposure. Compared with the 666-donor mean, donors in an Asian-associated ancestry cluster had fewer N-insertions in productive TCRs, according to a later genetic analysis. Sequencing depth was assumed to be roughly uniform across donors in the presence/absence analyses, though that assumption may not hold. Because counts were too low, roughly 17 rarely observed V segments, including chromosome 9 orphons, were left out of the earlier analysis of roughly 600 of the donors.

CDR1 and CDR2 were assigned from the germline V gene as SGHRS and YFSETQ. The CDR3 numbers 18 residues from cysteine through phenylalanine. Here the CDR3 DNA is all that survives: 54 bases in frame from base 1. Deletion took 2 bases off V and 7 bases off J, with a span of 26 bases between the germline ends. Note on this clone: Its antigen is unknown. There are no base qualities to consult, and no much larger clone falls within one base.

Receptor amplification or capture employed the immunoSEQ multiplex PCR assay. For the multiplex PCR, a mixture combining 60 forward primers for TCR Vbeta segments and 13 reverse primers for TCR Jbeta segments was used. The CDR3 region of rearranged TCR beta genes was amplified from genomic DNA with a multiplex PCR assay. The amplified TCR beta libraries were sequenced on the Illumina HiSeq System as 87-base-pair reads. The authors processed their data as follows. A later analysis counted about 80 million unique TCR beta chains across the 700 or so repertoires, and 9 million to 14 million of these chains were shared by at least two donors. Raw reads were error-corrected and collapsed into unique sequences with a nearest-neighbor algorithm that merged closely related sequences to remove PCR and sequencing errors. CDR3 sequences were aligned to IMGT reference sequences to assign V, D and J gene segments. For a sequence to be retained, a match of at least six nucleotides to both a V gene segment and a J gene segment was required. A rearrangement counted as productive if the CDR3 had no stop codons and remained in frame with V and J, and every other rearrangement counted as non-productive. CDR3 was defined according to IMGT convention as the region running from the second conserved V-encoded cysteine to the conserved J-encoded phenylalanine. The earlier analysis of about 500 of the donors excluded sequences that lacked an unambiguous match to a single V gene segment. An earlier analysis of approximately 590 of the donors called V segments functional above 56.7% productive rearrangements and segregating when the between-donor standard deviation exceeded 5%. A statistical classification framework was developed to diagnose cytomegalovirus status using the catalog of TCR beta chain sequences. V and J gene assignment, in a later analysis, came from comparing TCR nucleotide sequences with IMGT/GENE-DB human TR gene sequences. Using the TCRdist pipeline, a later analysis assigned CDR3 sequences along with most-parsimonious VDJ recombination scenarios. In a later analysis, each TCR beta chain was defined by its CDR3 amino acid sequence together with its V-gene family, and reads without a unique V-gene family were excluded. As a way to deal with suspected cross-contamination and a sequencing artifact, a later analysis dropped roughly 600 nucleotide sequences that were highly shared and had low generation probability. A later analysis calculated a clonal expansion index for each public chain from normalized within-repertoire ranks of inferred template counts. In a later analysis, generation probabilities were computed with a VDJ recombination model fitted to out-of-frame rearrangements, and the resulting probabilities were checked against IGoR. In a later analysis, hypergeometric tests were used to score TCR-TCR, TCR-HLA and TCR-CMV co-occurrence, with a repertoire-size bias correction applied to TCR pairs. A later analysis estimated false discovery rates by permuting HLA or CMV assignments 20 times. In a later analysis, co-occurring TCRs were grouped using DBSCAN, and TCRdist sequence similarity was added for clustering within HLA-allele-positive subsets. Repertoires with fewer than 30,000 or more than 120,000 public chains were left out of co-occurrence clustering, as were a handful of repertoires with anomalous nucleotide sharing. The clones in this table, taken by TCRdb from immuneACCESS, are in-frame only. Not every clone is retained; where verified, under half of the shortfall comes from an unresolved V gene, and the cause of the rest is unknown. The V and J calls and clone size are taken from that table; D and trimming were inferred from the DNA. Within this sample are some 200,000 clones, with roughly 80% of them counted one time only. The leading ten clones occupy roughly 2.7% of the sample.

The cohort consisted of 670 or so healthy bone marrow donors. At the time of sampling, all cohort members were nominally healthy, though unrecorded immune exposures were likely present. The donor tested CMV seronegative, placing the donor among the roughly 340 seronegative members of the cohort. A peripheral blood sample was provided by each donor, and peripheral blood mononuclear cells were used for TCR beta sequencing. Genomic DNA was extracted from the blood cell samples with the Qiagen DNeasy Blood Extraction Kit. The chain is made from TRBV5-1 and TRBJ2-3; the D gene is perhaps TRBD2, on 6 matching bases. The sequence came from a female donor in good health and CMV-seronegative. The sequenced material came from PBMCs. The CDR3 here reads CASSLGGTLSGLLNTQYF. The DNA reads TGCGCCAGCAGCTTAGGAGGTACTCTTAGCGGCCTTTTGAATACGCAGTATTTT.